This entry features one T cell receptor (beta chain) sequence. The antigen it recognizes is unknown. Base qualities are not at hand, and no much larger clone is one base apart. Using the deep immunoSEQ assay, multiplex PCR amplified TCR CDR3 regions from genomic DNA. Extracted genomic DNA from each cell subset was distributed evenly across all wells of several immunoSEQ 96-well plates, and each plate was treated as a replicate. For sorted subsets, 150 to 200 ng genomic DNA, equal to 30,000 or so T cell genomes, was loaded into each replicate PCR. The purified libraries were quantified using a Qubit 3.0 fluorometer, sized with a Bioanalyzer 2100, and then quantified again using the KAPA Library Quantification kit. Each immunoSEQ 96-well plate was sequenced on its own single-read 150-cycle Illumina NextSeq 550 flow cell. Regarding the original processing steps: Because only junctional sequences without quality scores were contained in the immunoSEQ output, filtering matching that applied to full-length reads could not be performed. Sequences were annotated with PyIR, a Python wrapper for IgBLAST v1.9, and V/J genes and CDR3 were assigned using IMGT germline references. Reads were removed for weak V/J assignments (E-value above 1e-6), missing CDR3, stop codons, out-of-frame junctions, or ambiguous translated residues. V3J clonotypes were defined by identical inferred V gene, J gene, and CDR3 amino acid sequence. To compute the percentage overlap between repertoires, the number of shared unique clonotypes was divided by the size of the smaller repertoire. RTK rarefaction, the Chao1 estimator, and Recon v2.1 estimates of unobserved clonotypes were used to assess repertoire richness. Generation probabilities were computed with OLGA for all TCRbeta clonotypes obtained by the gDNA method from a few donors. This immuneACCESS table, as held by TCRdb, lists in-frame sequences with V and J called but not all clones. Of the missing ones, under half trace to an unresolved V gene in checked studies; the others have no known cause. That table supplies the V and J calls and clone size; D and trimming were determined from the DNA. Counted in this sample were about 2.4 million clones; 93% of them appeared once. Approximately 0.36% of the sample is held by the ten biggest clonotypes.

The data stem from a study of shared clonotypes between healthy human individuals (dated by TCRdb to the early 2020s). In the study overall: A couple of women and a few men aged 18 to 49 years were included in the cohort. Each donor's leukapheresis produced roughly between about 0.9 and 9.5 billion PBMCs. Different laboratories and diverse techniques were used to prepare libraries and sequence TCR repertoires, to increase sequencing depth and limit assay-specific biases. For each donor, three plates each were used for CD4 naive and CD4 memory, two plates were used for CD8 naive, and one plate was used for CD8 memory. Blood TCR repertoires of about 5 healthy adults were deeply sequenced to estimate repertoire size and the extent of clonotype sharing between individuals.

Donors were healthy HIV-negative adults with no recently reported acute infections or vaccinations. All donors were Caucasian adults living in Nashville, Tennessee, USA. CD4+ T cells were enriched through magnetic negative selection, after which naive cells were positively selected on CD45RA and the remaining negative fraction served as the memory subset. After blood collection by leukapheresis, PBMCs were isolated using Ficoll-Histopaque density gradient centrifugation and then cryopreserved in the vapor phase of liquid nitrogen. Analytical flow cytometry was used to check the purity and quantity of each magnetically sorted T cell population. From each sorted fraction, genomic DNA was isolated and quantified by UV absorbance on a Nanodrop 2000c. Via the germline V gene, CDR1 is SNHLY and CDR2 FYNNEI. Trimming takes 1 base from V and 4 bases from J, and the germline ends sit 9 bases apart. Counted from cysteine to phenylalanine, this CDR3 has 14 amino acids. The sequence is cut down to CDR3 DNA, 42 bases in frame from base 1.

Overall study outcomes, separate from this receptor: Across a few donors, roughly 5% of naive CD4, approximately 3.5% of naive CD8, about 2% of memory CD4, and roughly 0.41% of memory CD8 clonotypes were shared. Rarefaction of sorted-subset datasets indicated incomplete sequencing despite the large sequencing depth. Only blood was sampled, and tissue TCR repertoires likely differ from those in blood. Higher generation probabilities were observed for clonotypes shared by all four sorted-subset donors than for non-shared clonotypes. Estimated clonotype richness was generally larger for naive than for memory subsets. Pairwise subsampling indicated that sequencing depth was expected to affect the degree of clonotype sharing among donors. Because the study included a small number of donors, the genetic and exposure-history diversity represented was limited.

The chain employs TRBV2 and TRBJ2-3; TRBD1 is possibly the D segment (5 matching bases). This sequence originates from a man younger than 35 in good health. Some clones in this sample may be carry-over from other donors' samples. The sample was naive CD4+ T cells from PBMCs. The label giving this sample's cell subset or site can be read as: CD45RA+ positively selected. The DNA sequence follows: TGTGCCAGCAGTGAAGGCAGGGTAGCAGATACGCAGTATTTT. Its product reads: CASSEGRVADTQYF. With all but the CDR3 taken from the reference TRBV2 and TRBJ2-3 genes, the full variable domain is: EPEVTQTPSHQVTQMGQEVILRCVPISNHLYFYWYRQILGQKVEFLVSFYNNEISEKSEIFDDQFSVERPDGSNFTLKIRSTKLEDSAMYFCASSEGRVADTQYFGPGTRLTVL.